The clone carrying this T cell receptor beta chain has only one observation. The junction departs from the called germline gene at one end, perhaps through a read error. There are 18 residues in the CDR3. CDR1 is MRHNA, CDR2 SNTAGT, per germline. This sample is part of a study of T-cell reconstitution after alpha-beta-depleted transplantation in children. Preparation of the TCRbeta library was carried out with unique molecular identifiers. TCRdb called the PCR reads again in MiXCR, with one record for every CDR3 protein. The sample yields about 980,000 distinct CDR3 sequences, under 30% seen once. This chain uses TRBV6-4 with TRBJ1-1, with D uncertain. The input for sequencing was PBMCs, mostly from graft donor cells, taken 360 days after TCRalphabeta/CD19-depleted stem cell transplant. The sequence derives from a boy in the first two years of life who had a stem cell transplant for SCID, so the T cells may come from the graft donor. This CDR3 is CTSSFLGDGVVLGAEAFF. CDR3 bases: TGTACCAGCAGTTTCCTCGGGGATGGGGTAGTCCTCGGGGCTGAAGCTTTCTTT.